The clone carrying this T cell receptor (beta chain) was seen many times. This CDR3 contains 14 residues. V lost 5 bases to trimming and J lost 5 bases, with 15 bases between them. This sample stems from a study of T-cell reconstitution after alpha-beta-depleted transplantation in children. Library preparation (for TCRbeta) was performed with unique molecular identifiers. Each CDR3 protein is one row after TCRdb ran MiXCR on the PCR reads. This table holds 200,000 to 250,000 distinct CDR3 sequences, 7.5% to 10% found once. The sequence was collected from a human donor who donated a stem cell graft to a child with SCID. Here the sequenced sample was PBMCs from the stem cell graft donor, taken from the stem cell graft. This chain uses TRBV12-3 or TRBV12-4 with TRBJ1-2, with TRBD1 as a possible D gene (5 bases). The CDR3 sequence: CASSPTGGGYGYTF. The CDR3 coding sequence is TGTGCCAGCAGTCCAACCGGGGGAGGGTATGGCTACACCTTC.